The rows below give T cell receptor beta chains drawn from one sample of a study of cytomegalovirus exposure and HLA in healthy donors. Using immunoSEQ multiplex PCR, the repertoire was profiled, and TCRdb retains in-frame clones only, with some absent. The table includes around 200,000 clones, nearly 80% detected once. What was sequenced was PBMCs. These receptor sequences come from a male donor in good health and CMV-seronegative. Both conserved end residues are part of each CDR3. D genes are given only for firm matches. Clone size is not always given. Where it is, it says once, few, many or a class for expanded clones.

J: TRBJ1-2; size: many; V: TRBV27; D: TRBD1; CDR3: CASSLQGGNYGYTF; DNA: TGTGCCAGCAGTTTACAGGGGGGTAACTATGGCTACACCTTC
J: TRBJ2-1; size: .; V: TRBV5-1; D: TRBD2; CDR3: CASSAGLAGGHYNEQFF; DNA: TGCGCCAGCAGCGCGGGACTAGCGGGGGGCCATTACAATGAGCAGTTCTTC
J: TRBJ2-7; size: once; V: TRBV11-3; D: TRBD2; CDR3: CASSLDHGLAGSADYEQYF; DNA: TGTGCCAGCAGCTTAGATCACGGACTAGCGGGATCGGCGGACTACGAGCAGTACTTC
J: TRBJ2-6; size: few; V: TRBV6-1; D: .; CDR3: CASSRGTSGANVLTF; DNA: TGTGCCAGCAGTCGGGGGACCTCTGGGGCCAACGTCCTGACTTTC
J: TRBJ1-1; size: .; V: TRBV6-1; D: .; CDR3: CASIKRGAGETEAFF; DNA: TGTGCCAGCATCAAAAGAGGGGCAGGGGAGACTGAAGCTTTCTTT
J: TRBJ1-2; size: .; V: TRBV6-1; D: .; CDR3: CASSPRTGTNYGYTF; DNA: TGTGCCAGCAGTCCCCGGACGGGAACTAACTATGGCTACACCTTC
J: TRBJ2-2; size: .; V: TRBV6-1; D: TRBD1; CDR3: CASSGQGANTGELFF; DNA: TGTGCCAGCAGTGGACAGGGGGCGAACACCGGGGAGCTGTTTTTT
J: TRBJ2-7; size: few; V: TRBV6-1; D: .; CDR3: CASSVYEQYF; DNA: TGTGCCAGTTCGGTCTACGAGCAGTACTTC
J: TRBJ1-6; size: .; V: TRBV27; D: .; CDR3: CASSPRTAWGSPLHF; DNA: TGTGCCAGCAGTCCCCGGACAGCCTGGGGTTCACCCCTCCACTTT
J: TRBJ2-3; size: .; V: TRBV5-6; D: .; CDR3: CASSFEAASTDTQYF; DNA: TGTGCCAGCAGCTTTGAAGCGGCTAGCACAGATACGCAGTATTTT
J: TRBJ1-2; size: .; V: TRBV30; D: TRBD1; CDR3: CAWGGQGDYGYTF; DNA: TGTGCCTGGGGGGGACAGGGGGACTATGGCTACACCTTC
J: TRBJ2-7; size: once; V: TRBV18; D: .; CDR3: CASSPRTGFSYEQYF; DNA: TGTGCCAGCTCACCTAGGACGGGGTTCTCCTACGAGCAGTACTTC
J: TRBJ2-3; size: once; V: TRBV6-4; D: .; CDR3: CASSDRAETSTDTQYF; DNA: TGTGCCAGCAGTGACCGAGCGGAAACCAGCACAGATACGCAGTATTTT
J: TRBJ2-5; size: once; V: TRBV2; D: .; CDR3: CASTQDWWTQYF; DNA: TGTGCCAGCACCCAAGACTGGTGGACCCAGTACTTC
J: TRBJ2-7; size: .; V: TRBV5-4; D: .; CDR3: CASSLVRGGPYEQYF; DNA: TGTGCCAGCAGCTTGGTCCGAGGGGGTCCCTACGAGCAGTACTTC
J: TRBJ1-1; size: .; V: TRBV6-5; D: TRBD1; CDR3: CASSYRDRANTEAFF; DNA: TGTGCCAGCAGTTACAGGGACAGGGCTAACACTGAAGCTTTCTTT
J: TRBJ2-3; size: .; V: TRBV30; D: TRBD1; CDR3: CAWTRTGSTDTQYF; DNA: TGTGCCTGGACTCGGACAGGGAGCACAGATACGCAGTATTTT
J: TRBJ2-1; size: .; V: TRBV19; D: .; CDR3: CASSSSRSSYNEQFF; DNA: TGTGCCAGTAGTTCTAGTAGGTCCTCCTACAATGAGCAGTTCTTC
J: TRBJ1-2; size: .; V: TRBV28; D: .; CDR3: CASSEQGFNYGYTF; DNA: TGTGCCAGCAGCGAACAGGGCTTTAACTATGGCTACACCTTC
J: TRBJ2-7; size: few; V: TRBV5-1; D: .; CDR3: CASSPRDTTYEQYF; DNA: TGCGCCAGCAGCCCCCGGGACACGACCTACGAGCAGTACTTC
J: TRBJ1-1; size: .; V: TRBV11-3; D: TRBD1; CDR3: CASSPYRGKNTEAFF; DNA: TGTGCCAGCAGCCCCTACAGGGGAAAGAACACTGAAGCTTTCTTT
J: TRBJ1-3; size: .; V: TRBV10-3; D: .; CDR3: CAIRGDADSGNTIYF; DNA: TGTGCCATCCGGGGGGATGCAGACTCTGGAAACACCATATATTTT
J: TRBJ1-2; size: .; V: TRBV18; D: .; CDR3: CASSPELGGDYGYTF; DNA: TGTGCCAGCTCACCTGAACTCGGAGGGGACTATGGCTACACCTTC
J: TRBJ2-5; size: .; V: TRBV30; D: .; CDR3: CAWSAAGQYETQYF; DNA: TGTGCCTGGAGTGCGGCGGGACAGTACGAGACCCAGTACTTC
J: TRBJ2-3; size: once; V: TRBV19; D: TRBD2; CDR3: CASSYPIAGGLTDTQYF; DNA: TGTGCCAGTAGTTACCCCATCGCGGGGGGGCTCACAGATACGCAGTATTTT
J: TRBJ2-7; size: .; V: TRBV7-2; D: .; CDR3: CASSAQGYEQYF; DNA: TGTGCCAGCAGCGCGCAGGGCTACGAGCAGTACTTC
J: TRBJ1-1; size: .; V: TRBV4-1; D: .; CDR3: CASSQDGAGDTEAFF; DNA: TGCGCCAGCAGCCAAGATGGGGCAGGGGACACTGAAGCTTTCTTT
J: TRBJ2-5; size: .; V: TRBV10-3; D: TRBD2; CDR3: CAISGLAGGQETQYF; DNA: TGTGCCATCAGTGGACTAGCGGGAGGGCAAGAGACCCAGTACTTC
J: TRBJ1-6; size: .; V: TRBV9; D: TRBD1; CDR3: CASSVSSHPTGGNNSPLHF; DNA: TGTGCCAGCAGCGTAAGCTCACACCCGACAGGGGGTAATAATTCACCCCTCCACTTT
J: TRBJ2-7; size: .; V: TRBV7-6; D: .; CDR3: CASSRQGVGSLTREQYF; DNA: TGTGCCAGCAGCCGCCAGGGCGTTGGTAGTCTGACGCGCGAGCAGTACTTC
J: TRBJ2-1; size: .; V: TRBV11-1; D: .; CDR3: CASSLEIRSSYNEQFF; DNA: TGTGCCAGCAGCTTAGAGATCAGAAGCTCCTACAATGAGCAGTTCTTC
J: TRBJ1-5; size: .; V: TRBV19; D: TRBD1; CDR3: CASSTRTGGNQPQHF; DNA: TGTGCCAGTAGTACCCGAACAGGGGGCAATCAGCCCCAGCATTTT
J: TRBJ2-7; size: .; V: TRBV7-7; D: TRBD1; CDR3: CASSPDRGITYEQYF; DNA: TGTGCTAGCAGCCCGGACAGGGGCATAACCTACGAGCAGTACTTC
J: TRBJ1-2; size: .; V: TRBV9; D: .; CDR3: CASSVGEGADGYTF; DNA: TGTGCCAGCAGCGTAGGGGAGGGAGCAGATGGCTACACCTTC
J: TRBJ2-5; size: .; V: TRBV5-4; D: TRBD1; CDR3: CASSLTGGETQYF; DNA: TGTGCCAGCAGCTTGACAGGGGGAGAGACCCAGTACTTC
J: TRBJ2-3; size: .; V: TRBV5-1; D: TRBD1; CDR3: CASSLAGQGAQTQYF; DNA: TGCGCCAGCAGCTTGGCAGGGCAGGGGGCGCAAACGCAGTATTTT
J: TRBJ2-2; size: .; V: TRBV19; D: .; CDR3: CASSIGGNWLFF; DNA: TGTGCCAGTAGTATAGGGGGCAACTGGCTGTTTTTT
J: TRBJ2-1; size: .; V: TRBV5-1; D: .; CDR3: CASSSPLEQFF; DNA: TGCGCCAGCAGCTCCCCCCTTGAGCAGTTCTTC
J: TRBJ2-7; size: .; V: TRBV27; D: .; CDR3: CASTPAREGAYEQYF; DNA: TGTGCCAGCACCCCCGCCAGGGAAGGCGCCTACGAGCAGTACTTC
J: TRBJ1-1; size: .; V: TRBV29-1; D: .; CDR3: CSVIRGNTEAFF; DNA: TGCAGCGTTATTCGGGGGAACACTGAAGCTTTCTTT
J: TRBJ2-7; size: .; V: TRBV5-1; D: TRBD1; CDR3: CASSLFGQAPYEQYF; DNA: TGCGCCAGCAGCTTGTTCGGACAGGCCCCCTACGAGCAGTACTTC
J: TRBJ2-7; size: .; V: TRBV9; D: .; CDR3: CASSVASALSYEQYF; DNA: TGTGCCAGCAGCGTAGCTAGCGCCCTCTCCTACGAGCAGTACTTC
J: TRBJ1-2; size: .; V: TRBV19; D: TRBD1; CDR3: CASSIGAGGDFLYGYTF; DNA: TGTGCCAGTAGTATCGGTGCAGGGGGTGACTTCCTCTATGGCTACACCTTC
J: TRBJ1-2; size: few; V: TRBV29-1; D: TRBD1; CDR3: CSVEKGAETVGYTF; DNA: TGCAGCGTTGAAAAGGGGGCAGAGACAGTTGGCTACACCTTC
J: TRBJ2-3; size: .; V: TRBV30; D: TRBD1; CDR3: CAWETGTGDTQYF; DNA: TGTGCCTGGGAAACCGGGACAGGAGACACGCAGTATTTT
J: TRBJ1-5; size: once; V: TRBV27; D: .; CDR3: CASSSGRGLAINDQHF; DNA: TGTGCCAGCAGTTCCGGCAGGGGCTTAGCAATCAATGACCAGCATTTT
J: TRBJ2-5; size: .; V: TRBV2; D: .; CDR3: CASSATGAGETQYF; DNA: TGTGCCAGCAGCGCTACAGGGGCGGGGGAGACCCAGTACTTC
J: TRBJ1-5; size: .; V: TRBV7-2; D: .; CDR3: CASSLGAGNQPQHF; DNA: TGTGCCAGCAGCTTGGGAGCCGGGAATCAGCCCCAGCATTTT
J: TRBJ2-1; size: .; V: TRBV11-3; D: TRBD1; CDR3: CASSFGTVPPYNEQFF; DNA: TGTGCCAGCAGCTTCGGGACAGTCCCTCCCTACAATGAGCAGTTCTTC
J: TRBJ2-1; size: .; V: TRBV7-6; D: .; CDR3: CASSPSGGVSYNEQFF; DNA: TGTGCCAGCAGCCCCTCAGGCGGGGTCTCCTACAATGAGCAGTTCTTC
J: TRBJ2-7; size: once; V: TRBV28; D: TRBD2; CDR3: CASSPAGVYEQYF; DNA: TGTGCCAGCAGCCCGGCGGGAGTCTACGAGCAGTACTTC
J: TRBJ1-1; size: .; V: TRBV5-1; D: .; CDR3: CASSLEQTSTEAFF; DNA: TGCGCCAGCAGCTTAGAACAGACGTCCACTGAAGCTTTCTTT
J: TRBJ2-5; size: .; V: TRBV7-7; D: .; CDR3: CASSLWNPGETQYF; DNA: TGTGCTAGCAGCCTGTGGAACCCAGGAGAGACCCAGTACTTC
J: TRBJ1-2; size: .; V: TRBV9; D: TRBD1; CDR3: CASSETGTGVGYTF; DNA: TGTGCCAGCAGCGAAACCGGGACAGGGGTAGGCTACACCTTC
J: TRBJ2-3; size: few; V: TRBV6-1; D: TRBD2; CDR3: CASSDFREGADTQYF; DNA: TGTGCCAGCAGTGATTTCCGGGAGGGTGCAGATACGCAGTATTTT
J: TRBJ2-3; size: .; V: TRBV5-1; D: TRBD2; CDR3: CASSLALAGGTTDTQYF; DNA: TGCGCCAGCAGCTTGGCCCTAGCGGGGGGGACCACAGATACGCAGTATTTT
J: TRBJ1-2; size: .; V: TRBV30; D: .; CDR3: CAWVGHGYGYTF; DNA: TGTGCCTGGGTCGGACACGGCTATGGCTACACCTTC
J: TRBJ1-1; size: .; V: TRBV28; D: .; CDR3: CASSLFPVNTEAFF; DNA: TGTGCCAGCAGTTTATTCCCCGTTAACACTGAAGCTTTCTTT